This TCR beta chain was recorded in a study of prognosis after radiotherapy for stage I lung cancer. About the research overall: Stage I non-small cell lung cancer cases were enrolled from 2018 through early 2019. Deemed medically inoperable were all patients with non-small cell lung cancer.

This clonotype was recorded at least ten times. V lost 0 bases and J lost 0; bases outside the gene matches: 13. The CDR3 spans 20 residues. CDR1 SGHNT and CDR2 YYREEE come from the germline V gene (reference sequence). Amplicons of TCR beta CDR3 were generated from genomic DNA by two-round multiplex PCR. The first PCR round targeted every TRBV and TRBJ gene with specific primers. Universal primers featured in the second PCR round. MiXCR was run by TCRdb on the multiplex PCR reads, yielding one entry per CDR3 protein. The sample carries approximately 10,000 distinct CDR3 sequences, approximately 40% recorded once.

The sample here was PBMCs, taken before or after stereotactic body radiation therapy (not recorded which). This clonotype was obtained from a donor aged 50 or older with non-small cell lung cancer. The chain joins TRBV5-4 to TRBJ2-1, with 9 nucleotides matching TRBD2. The CDR3 DNA reads TGTGCCAGCAGCTTGGGACTGGCGGGGGGGCCAAGCCTCTCCTACAATGAGCAGTTCTTC. Its translation: CASSLGLAGGPSLSYNEQFF.